These T cell receptor beta chains were read from a single sample in a study of CD8 T cells in ankylosing spondylitis. TCRdb reprocessed the 5' RACE reads via MiXCR and lists one record per CDR3 protein. The table records around 430,000 distinct CDR3 sequences, 17% of them present only once. Sequenced input: blood, either unsorted or a sorted T cell fraction (not recorded which). The receptors stem from a male donor with ankylosing spondylitis. The CDR3 runs from the conserved cysteine through the conserved F or W. A D gene is named only where the DNA matches it firmly. Size is stated for part of the rows, as once, few or many counts, or as a class when the clone is expanded.

CASSLQLLIEQYF,TGTGCCAGCAGCTTACAGCTGCTGATCGAGCAGTACTTC,TRBJ2-7,-,-,TRBV7-2
CASSSPGQGATVDEQYF,TGTGCCAGCAGCTCGCCGGGACAGGGGGCGACTGTAGACGAGCAGTACTTC,TRBJ2-7,TRBD1,once,TRBV7-8
CASNGGLGTEAFF,TGTGCCAGCAACGGGGGGCTGGGCACTGAAGCTTTCTTT,TRBJ1-1,-,-,TRBV12-3/TRBV12-4
CASSLAVAYNEQFF,TGTGCCAGCAGCTTAGCGGTCGCTTACAATGAGCAGTTCTTC,TRBJ2-1,-,few,TRBV12-3/TRBV12-4
CASTLSAGNEQFF,TGCGCCAGCACCCTCTCGGCAGGGAATGAGCAGTTCTTC,TRBJ2-1,-,-,TRBV5-1
CASSSGQGTGRGYTF,TGTGCCAGCAGCTCCGGACAGGGGACCGGTAGAGGCTACACCTTC,TRBJ1-2,TRBD1,few,TRBV7-2
CASSLLRGGKEAFF,TGTGCCAGCAGCTTACTCCGGGGCGGGAAAGAAGCTTTCTTT,TRBJ1-1,-,-,TRBV7-2
CASRPGTEMNTEAFF,TGTGCCAGCAGGCCCGGGACAGAAATGAACACTGAAGCTTTCTTT,TRBJ1-1,TRBD1,-,TRBV6-1
CSARTSGTSYEQYF,TGCAGTGCTAGGACTAGCGGGACTTCCTACGAGCAGTACTTC,TRBJ2-7,TRBD2,few,TRBV20-1
CASSLVSRNQETQYF,TGTGCCAGCAGCTTAGTCTCGCGGAACCAAGAGACCCAGTACTTC,TRBJ2-5,-,-,TRBV7-2
CAISETNRDGYTF,TGTGCCATCAGTGAGACCAACCGGGATGGCTACACCTTC,TRBJ1-2,-,-,TRBV10-3
CASSQDGKGNTIYF,TGTGCCAGCAGCCAAGATGGAAAGGGAAACACCATATATTTT,TRBJ1-3,-,-,TRBV14
CASSQGSPPYEQYF,TGTGCCAGCAGCCAAGGTTCCCCTCCCTACGAGCAGTACTTC,TRBJ2-7,-,-,TRBV3-1
CASSLALRAEAFF,TGTGCCAGCAGCTTAGCGCTTAGGGCCGAAGCTTTCTTT,TRBJ1-1,-,-,TRBV7-9
CSARAYNEQFF,TGCAGTGCTAGAGCGTACAATGAGCAGTTCTTC,TRBJ2-1,-,few,TRBV20-1
CASSLRGDTSYEQYF,TGCGCCAGCAGCTTGAGGGGGGACACTTCCTACGAGCAGTACTTC,TRBJ2-7,-,many,TRBV5-1
CASSLLSDNSPLHF,TGCGCCAGCAGCTTGTTGAGTGATAATTCACCCCTCCACTTT,TRBJ1-6,-,few,TRBV5-1
CASSYSEYGYTF,TGTGCCAGCAGCTATAGCGAGTATGGCTACACCTTC,TRBJ1-2,-,many,TRBV7-9
CAWRRSRVENTIYF,TGTGCCTGGAGGAGGAGCAGGGTGGAAAACACCATATATTTT,TRBJ1-3,-,-,TRBV30
CASSFHSPGLAYNEQFF,TGTGCCAGCAGTTTCCACTCACCGGGACTAGCATACAATGAGCAGTTCTTC,TRBJ2-1,TRBD2,-,TRBV6-2/TRBV6-3
CASSFLGQGRETQYF,TGTGCCAGCAGTTTTCTGGGACAGGGCAGGGAGACCCAGTACTTC,TRBJ2-5,TRBD1,many,TRBV12-3/TRBV12-4
CSTQGVGWETQYF,TGCAGCACCCAAGGAGTGGGGTGGGAGACCCAGTACTTC,TRBJ2-5,-,-,TRBV29-1
CASSLAPIHNEQFF,TGTGCCAGCAGCTTGGCCCCAATCCACAATGAGCAGTTCTTC,TRBJ2-1,-,-,TRBV7-9
CASIIVPNTGELFF,TGCGCCAGCATAATAGTTCCCAACACCGGGGAGCTGTTTTTT,TRBJ2-2,-,-,TRBV5-1
CASSPQGGNLNEQYF,TGTGCCAGCTCACCACAGGGGGGAAACCTTAACGAGCAGTACTTC,TRBJ2-7,-,few,TRBV18
CSARTTYEQYF,TGCAGTGCTAGAACCACCTACGAGCAGTACTTC,TRBJ2-7,-,-,TRBV20-1
CASSEGTGRYNEQFF,TGTGCCAGCAGTGAAGGGACCGGCCGCTACAATGAGCAGTTCTTC,TRBJ2-1,-,few,TRBV25-1
CASSRGREDTEAFF,TGTGCCAGCTCACGGGGCAGGGAGGACACTGAAGCTTTCTTT,TRBJ1-1,-,-,TRBV18
CAISETGPSNQPQHF,TGTGCCATCAGTGAGACAGGACCTAGCAATCAGCCCCAGCATTTT,TRBJ1-5,-,few,TRBV10-3
CSAPPDRDEQYF,TGCAGTGCCCCTCCGGACAGGGACGAGCAGTACTTC,TRBJ2-7,TRBD1,few,TRBV20-1
CASSLEGTHTGELFF,TGTGCCAGCAGCTTAGAGGGCACCCACACCGGGGAGCTGTTTTTT,TRBJ2-2,-,few,TRBV11-2
CASRPEGGSYEQYF,TGTGCCAGCAGGCCCGAGGGGGGCTCCTACGAGCAGTACTTC,TRBJ2-7,-,few,TRBV28
CASSLHDRDSYEQYF,TGTGCCAGCAGCCTCCACGACAGGGACTCCTACGAGCAGTACTTC,TRBJ2-7,TRBD1,-,TRBV3-1
CASSRTDPRNSPLHF,TGTGCCAGCAGTAGGACAGACCCGAGGAATTCACCCCTCCACTTT,TRBJ1-6,-,-,TRBV27
CASSLGVEQGAPASYEQYF,TGTGCCAGCAGCTTGGGGGTCGAACAGGGGGCCCCAGCGTCCTACGAGCAGTACTTC,TRBJ2-7,TRBD1,-,TRBV5-4
CASRYRGLNTEAFF,TGTGCCAGCAGGTACAGGGGCTTGAACACTGAAGCTTTCTTT,TRBJ1-1,TRBD1,few,TRBV2
CASLRKEGEAFF,TGTGCCAGTCTTAGGAAAGAGGGTGAAGCTTTCTTT,TRBJ1-1,-,-,TRBV19
CASSFEGRGSFGANVLTF,TGTGCCAGCAGTTTTGAGGGCAGGGGTTCGTTTGGGGCCAACGTCCTGACTTTC,TRBJ2-6,-,few,TRBV28
CASSLRASVTGELFF,TGTGCCAGCAGTTTACGGGCTAGCGTGACCGGGGAGCTGTTTTTT,TRBJ2-2,-,few,TRBV12-3/TRBV12-4
CSARDTRARTDTQYF,TGCAGTGCTAGAGATACGAGGGCCCGCACAGATACGCAGTATTTT,TRBJ2-3,-,-,TRBV20-1
CASSQEFPTSGGVVSYEQYF,TGTGCCAGCAGCCAAGAGTTCCCCACTAGCGGGGGGGTCGTCTCCTACGAGCAGTACTTC,TRBJ2-7,TRBD2,many,TRBV4-2
CSARAGVGPDTQYF,TGCAGTGCTAGGGCCGGGGTAGGCCCAGATACGCAGTATTTT,TRBJ2-3,-,-,TRBV20-1
CASSRRDYAEAFF,TGCGCCAGCAGCCGGAGGGACTACGCGGAAGCTTTCTTT,TRBJ1-1,-,many,TRBV4-1
CASSLEAGRAFF,TGTGCCAGCAGCTTAGAAGCAGGCCGAGCTTTCTTT,TRBJ1-1,-,few,TRBV7-9
CASSGERGGSGNTIYF,TGTGCCAGCAGTGGGGAGAGAGGCGGCTCTGGAAACACCATATATTTT,TRBJ1-3,-,few,TRBV12-3/TRBV12-4
CASSPGPGRDEQFF,TGTGCCAGCAGCCCCGGTCCGGGAAGGGATGAGCAGTTCTTC,TRBJ2-1,-,-,TRBV7-2
CASSPLPEGNTEAFF,TGTGCCAGCTCACCATTACCGGAGGGAAACACTGAAGCTTTCTTT,TRBJ1-1,-,-,TRBV18
CSVEGSAQTQETQYF,TGCAGCGTTGAAGGTAGCGCCCAGACTCAAGAGACCCAGTACTTC,TRBJ2-5,-,few,TRBV29-1
CASSLGEGLHTDTQYF,TGTGCCAGCAGCTTGGGTGAAGGGCTTCACACAGATACGCAGTATTTT,TRBJ2-3,-,-,TRBV7-9
CASTTTYSPTDTQYF,TGTGCCAGCACCACCACTTACTCCCCCACAGATACGCAGTATTTT,TRBJ2-3,-,many,TRBV12-3/TRBV12-4